The 9 T cell receptor beta chains presented below share a single source sample, sequenced in a study of blood T cell repertoires in COVID-19. Assay: immunoSEQ multiplex PCR; the TCRdb copy retains only in-frame clones and omits some. This sample has about 300,000 clones, with over 75% found just once. The sample consisted of PBMCs or T cells enriched from blood (not recorded which). All receptors derive from a man under 40 who had recovered from COVID-19.

In its sample, this clone was seen once. The CDR3 loop reads CASSPTTLSSYNEQFF. The CDR3 DNA reads as TGTGCCAGCAGCCCGACTACTTTGAGCTCCTACAATGAGCAGTTCTTC. V usage is TRBV7-9 and J usage is TRBJ2-1; maybe TRBD2 (5 bases). V lost 5 bases to trimming and J lost 0 bases, with 14 bases between them. Germline V gene lookup returns CDR1 SEHNR and CDR2 FQNEAQ (reference sequence). The length of the CDR3 is 16 residues.

This rearrangement joins TRBV28 to TRBJ2-7, with TRBD1 matching 7 bases. This CDR3 is 15 amino acids long. J lost 2 bases, V lost 7 bases, and 11 bases had no gene match. Germline V gene sequence: CDR1 MDHEN, CDR2 SYDVKM. This CDR3 reads CASNTANRGPYEQYF. The CDR3 region has the DNA TGTGCCAGCAATACAGCCAACAGGGGTCCCTACGAGCAGTACTTC.

The chain couples TRBV30 to TRBJ1-1; D gene uncertain. V lost 0 bases and J 5 bases, leaving 7 bases between the germline ends. The CDR3 totals 12 residues. In germline, CDR1 is GTSNPN, CDR2 SVGIG (reference sequence). CDR3 nucleotides: TGTGCCTGGAGTGTAACGGGAACTGAAGCTTTCTTT. Translating gives CAWSVTGTEAFF.

This clone appeared once. The chain carries TRBV7-9 and TRBJ1-3; the D gene is possibly TRBD1 (6 bases). V lost 5 bases to trimming and J lost 5 bases, with 16 bases between them. Looked up from germline, CDR1 is SEHNR and CDR2 is FQNEAQ (reference sequence). The CDR3 runs to 15 residues. The CDR3 DNA reads TGTGCCAGCAGCGCCCGGACAGTTAGCCGAAACACCATATATTTT. It codes for CASSARTVSRNTIYF.

The chain links TRBV29-1 to TRBJ1-4; a weak D match, TRBD1 (6 bases). The CDR3 loop spans 14 amino acids. Germline V gene sequence: CDR1 SQVTM, CDR2 ANQGSEA. Trimming left V 1 base short and J 6 bases short, with 12 bases between. CDR3 amino acids: CSVEAGTRDEKLFF. The CDR3 DNA is TGCAGCGTTGAAGCCGGGACACGCGATGAAAAACTGTTTTTT.

This chain joins TRBV4-1 and TRBJ1-3, with 9 positions matching TRBD1. Germline trimming cut 4 bases from V and 5 bases from J; bases unmatched to any gene: 6. The CDR3 loop spans 15 amino acids. Germline lookup yields CDR1 MGHRA and CDR2 YSYEKL. The CDR3 bases are TGCGCCAGCAGCCGGTGGACAGGGGTACGAAACACCATATATTTT. Residues: CASSRWTGVRNTIYF.

This clone was picked up one time. The J gene is TRBJ1-6, the V gene TRBV15, with no clear D. This CDR3 has 14 residues. Trimming shortened V by 0 bases and J by 7 bases, and 7 bases separated the two germline ends. CDR1 is LNHNV and CDR2 is YYDKDF in the germline V gene (reference sequence). The CDR3 loop is CATSRDLGNSPLHF. CDR3 nucleotides: TGTGCCACCAGCAGAGATCTCGGGAATTCACCCCTCCACTTT. The full variable domain, with the rest looked up from reference TRBV15 and TRBJ1-6, is DAMVIQNPRYQVTQFGKPVTLSCSQTLNHNVMYWYQQKSSQAPKLLFHYYDKDFNNEADTPDNFQSRRPNTSFCFLDIRSPGLGDTAMYLCATSRDLGNSPLHFGNGTRLTVT.

The CDR3 loop reads CASSDRGGRTEAFF. The CDR3 nucleotides read TGCGCCAGCTCAGACAGAGGAGGGAGGACTGAAGCTTTCTTT. The chain has TRBV5-1 and TRBJ1-1, with D maybe TRBD1 (5 bases). The CDR3 is made up of 14 amino acids. V was trimmed by 7 bases and J by 5 bases, leaving 18 bases between them. Germline lookup yields CDR1 SGHRS and CDR2 YFSETQ.

The chain recombines TRBV7-2 with TRBJ2-7; 10 bases fit TRBD2. This CDR3 is 18 amino acids long. Germline V lookup: CDR1 SGHTA, CDR2 FQGNSA. V lost 1 base to trimming and J lost 4 bases; unmatched junction nucleotides: 13. CDR3 amino acids: CASSLGVASGSIVYEQYF. CDR3 bases: TGTGCCAGCAGCTTAGGGGTCGCTAGCGGGAGTATTGTGTACGAGCAGTACTTC.